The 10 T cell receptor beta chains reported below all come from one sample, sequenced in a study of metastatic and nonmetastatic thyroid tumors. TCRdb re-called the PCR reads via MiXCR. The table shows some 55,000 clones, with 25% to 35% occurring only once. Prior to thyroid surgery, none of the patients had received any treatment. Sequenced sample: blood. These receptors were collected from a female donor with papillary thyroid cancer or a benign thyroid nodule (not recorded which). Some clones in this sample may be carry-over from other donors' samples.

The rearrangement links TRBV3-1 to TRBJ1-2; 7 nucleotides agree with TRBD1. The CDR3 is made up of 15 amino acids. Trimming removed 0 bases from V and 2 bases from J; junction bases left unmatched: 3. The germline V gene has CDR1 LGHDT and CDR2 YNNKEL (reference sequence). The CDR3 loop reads CASSQDDRENYGYTF. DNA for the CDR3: TGTGCCAGCAGCCAAGATGACAGGGAGAACTATGGCTACACCTTC.

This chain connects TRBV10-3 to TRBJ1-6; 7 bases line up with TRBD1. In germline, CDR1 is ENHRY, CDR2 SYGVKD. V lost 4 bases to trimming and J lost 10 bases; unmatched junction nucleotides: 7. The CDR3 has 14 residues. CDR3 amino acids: CAISARDRISPLHF. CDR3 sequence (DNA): TGTGCCATCAGTGCCCGGGACAGAATATCACCCCTCCACTTT.

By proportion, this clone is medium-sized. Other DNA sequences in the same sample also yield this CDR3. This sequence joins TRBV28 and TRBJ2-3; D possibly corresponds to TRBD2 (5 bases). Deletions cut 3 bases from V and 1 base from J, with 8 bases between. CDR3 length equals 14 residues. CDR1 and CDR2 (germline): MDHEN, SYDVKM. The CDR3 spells CASSFLSGTDTQYF. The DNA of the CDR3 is TGTGCCAGCAGTTTCCTTAGCGGCACAGATACGCAGTATTTT. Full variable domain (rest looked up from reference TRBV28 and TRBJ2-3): DVKVTQSSRYLVKRTGEKVFLECVQDMDHENMFWYRQDPGLGLRLIYFSYDVKMKEKGDIPEGYSVSREKKERFSLILESASTNQTSMYLCASSFLSGTDTQYFGPGTRLTVL.

Here the CDR3 DNA reads TGTGCCAGCAGTGAAAGCGGGCCGGGGACTGAAGCTTTCTTT. This encodes CASSESGPGTEAFF. The V call is TRBV6-1, the J call TRBJ1-1; D gene ambiguous. Germline assignment: CDR1 MNHNS and CDR2 SASEGT. The CDR3 loop spans 14 amino acids. The V gene lost 2 bases and the J gene lost 5 bases, with 12 bases spanning the gap.

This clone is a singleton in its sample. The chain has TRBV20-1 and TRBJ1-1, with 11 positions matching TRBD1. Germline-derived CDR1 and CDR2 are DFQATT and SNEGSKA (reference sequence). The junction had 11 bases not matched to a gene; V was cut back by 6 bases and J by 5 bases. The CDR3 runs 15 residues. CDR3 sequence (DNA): TGCAGTGCCCCTGGGGACAGGGGGTTAAGGACTGAAGCTTTCTTT. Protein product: CSAPGDRGLRTEAFF.

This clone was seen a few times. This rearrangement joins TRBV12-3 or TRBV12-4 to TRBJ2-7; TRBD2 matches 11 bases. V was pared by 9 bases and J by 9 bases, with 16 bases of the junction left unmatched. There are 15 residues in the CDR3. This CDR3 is CASRKQTSGNSGQYF. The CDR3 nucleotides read TGTGCCAGTAGGAAACAGACTAGCGGGAACTCGGGGCAGTACTTC.

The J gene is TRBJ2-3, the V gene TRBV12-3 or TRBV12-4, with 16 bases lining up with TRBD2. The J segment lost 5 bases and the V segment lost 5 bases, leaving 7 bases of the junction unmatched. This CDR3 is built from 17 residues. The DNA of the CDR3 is TGTGCCAGCAGTCCCGGGACTAGCGGGAGGGCCAGAGATACGCAGTATTTT. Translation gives CASSPGTSGRARDTQYF.

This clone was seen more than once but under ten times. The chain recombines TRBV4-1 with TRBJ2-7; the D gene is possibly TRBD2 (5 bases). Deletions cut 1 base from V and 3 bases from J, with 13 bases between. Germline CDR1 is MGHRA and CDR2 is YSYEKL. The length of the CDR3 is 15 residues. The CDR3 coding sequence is TGCGCCAGCAGCCAAGTCCCGGGGTTTGACTACGAGCAGTACTTC. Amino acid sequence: CASSQVPGFDYEQYF.

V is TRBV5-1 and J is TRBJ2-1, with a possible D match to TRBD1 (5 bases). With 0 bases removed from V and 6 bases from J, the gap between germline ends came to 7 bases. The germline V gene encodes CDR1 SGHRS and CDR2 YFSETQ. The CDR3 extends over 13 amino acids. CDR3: CASSLDGANEQFF. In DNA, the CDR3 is TGCGCCAGCAGCTTGGATGGGGCCAATGAGCAGTTCTTC.

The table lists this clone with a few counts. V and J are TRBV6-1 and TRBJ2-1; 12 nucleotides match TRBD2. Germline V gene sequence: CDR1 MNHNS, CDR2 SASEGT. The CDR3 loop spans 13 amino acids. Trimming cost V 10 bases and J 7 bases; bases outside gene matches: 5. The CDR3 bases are TGTGCCACTCTAGCGGGAGGGTTTAATGAGCAGTTCTTC. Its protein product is CATLAGGFNEQFF.